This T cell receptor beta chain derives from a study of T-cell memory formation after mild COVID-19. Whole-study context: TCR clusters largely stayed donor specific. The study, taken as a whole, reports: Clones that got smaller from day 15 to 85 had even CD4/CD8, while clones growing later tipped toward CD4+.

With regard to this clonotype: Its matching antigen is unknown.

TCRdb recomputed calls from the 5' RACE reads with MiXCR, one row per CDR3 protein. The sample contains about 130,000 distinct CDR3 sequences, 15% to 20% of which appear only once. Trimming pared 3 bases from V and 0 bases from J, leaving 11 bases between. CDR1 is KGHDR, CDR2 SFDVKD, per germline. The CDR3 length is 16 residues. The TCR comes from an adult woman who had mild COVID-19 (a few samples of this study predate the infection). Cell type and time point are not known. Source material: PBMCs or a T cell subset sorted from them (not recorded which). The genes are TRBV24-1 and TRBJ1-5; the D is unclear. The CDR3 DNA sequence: TGTGCCACCAGTGATATTAGACCGCTTAGCAATCAGCCCCAGCATTTT. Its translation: CATSDIRPLSNQPQHF.